Shown below are 22 T cell receptor beta chains from a single sample sequenced in a study of CD8+CD57+ T cells in acquired aplastic anemia. Genomic DNA provided the template from which TCR beta VDJ and CDR3 profiles were obtained. In TCRdb, the reads were re-called with MiXCR into one record per CDR3 protein. The sample includes fewer than 200,000 distinct CDR3 sequences, roughly 48% of them seen just once. Flow cytometry had shown expanded CD8+CD57+ cells in the patients chosen for sequencing. Sequenced: sorted CD4+, CD8+, or CD8+CD57+ T cells (not recorded which) from PBMCs. All receptors derive from a human donor with aplastic anemia.

The chain has TRBV3-1 and TRBJ2-1; the D call may be TRBD1 or TRBD2 (5 bases each). The germline CDR1 and CDR2 sequences are LGHDT and YNNKEL (reference sequence). The CDR3 spans 17 residues. The V gene lost 1 base and the J gene lost 9 bases, with 22 bases spanning the gap. In nucleotides, the CDR3 is TGTGCCAGCAGCCAAGGGTTGAGGGCGACCGGGACGGGTGAGCAGTTCTTC. Amino acid sequence: CASSQGLRATGTGEQFF.

A few counts support this clonotype. This chain uses TRBV19 with TRBJ1-1, with unresolved D. V lost 6 bases and J lost 10, with 18 bases in between. This CDR3 is 13 amino acids long. The germline V gene encodes CDR1 LNHDA and CDR2 SQIVND (reference sequence). This CDR3 reads CASSNLGRFGAFF. CDR3 DNA sequence: TGTGCCAGTAGCAATTTGGGGAGGTTTGGAGCTTTCTTT. Variable domain in full (rest from reference TRBV19 and TRBJ1-1): DGGITQSPKYLFRKEGQNVTLSCEQNLNHDAMYWYRQDPGQGLRLIYYSQIVNDFQKGDIAEGYSVSREKKESFPLTVTSAQKNPTAFYLCASSNLGRFGAFFGQGTRLTVV.

The chain couples TRBV11-2 to TRBJ2-1; the match to TRBD2 covers 13 bases. CDR1 and CDR2 (germline): SGHAT, FQNNGV. This CDR3 region has 15 residues. With 5 bases clipped from V and 5 bases from J, the junction kept 3 bases outside the gene matches. CDR3 loop: CASSRGTSGNNEQFF. The CDR3 nucleotides are TGTGCCAGCAGCCGAGGGACTAGCGGGAACAATGAGCAGTTCTTC. The whole variable domain, filled in from reference TRBV11-2 and TRBJ2-1, reads EAGVAQSPRYKIIEKRQSVAFWCNPISGHATLYWYQQILGQGPKLLIQFQNNGVVDDSQLPKDRFSAERLKGVDSTLKIQPAKLEDSAVYLCASSRGTSGNNEQFFGPGTRLTVL.

This clonotype showed up many times. The chain's CDR3 is CASSDWTSGGAYEQYF. The CDR3 DNA follows: TGTGCCAGCAGTGACTGGACTAGCGGGGGGGCCTACGAGCAGTACTTC. The rearrangement joins TRBV6-4 to TRBJ2-7; 15 positions match TRBD2. The CDR3 has 16 residues. Germline V gene sequence: CDR1 MRHNA, CDR2 SNTAGT. The V and J ends lost 1 base and 2 bases, in that order; junction bases with no gene match: 0.

This clonotype was detected ten times or more. This chain uses TRBV19 with TRBJ2-6; D may be TRBD1 (5 bases). Germline CDR1 reads LNHDA; CDR2 reads SQIVND (reference sequence). The CDR3 extends over 16 amino acids. Trimming removed 0 bases at V and 2 bases at J, with 8 bases between. In nucleotides, the CDR3 is TGTGCCAGTAGTATAGATCAAGGGGCTGGGGCCAACGTCCTGACTTTC. The encoded protein is CASSIDQGAGANVLTF.

This clonotype turned up a few times. The V gene is TRBV20-1, the J gene TRBJ2-7, with 7 nucleotides matching TRBD1. V shed 3 bases, J shed 0 bases, and the junction held 8 bases outside the gene matches. The CDR3 length is 15 residues. Germline V lookup: CDR1 DFQATT, CDR2 SNEGSKA (reference sequence). The CDR3 is CSARIGGLSSYEQYF. Here the CDR3 DNA reads TGCAGTGCTAGGATAGGGGGCCTGAGCTCCTACGAGCAGTACTTC.

Comment on this clonotype: The final CDR3 position lacks the conserved phenylalanine or tryptophan, pointing to a likely read error. This chain connects TRBV4-1 to TRBJ1-5; D remains ambiguous. Germline V gives CDR1 MGHRA, CDR2 YSYEKL. This CDR3 comprises 15 residues. The CDR3 nucleotides read TGCGCCAGCAGCCAAGATTTGACGGTCAATCAGTCCCAGCATTCT. Its protein is CASSQDLTVNQSQHS.

The chain has TRBV7-2 and TRBJ2-4, with no clear D. This CDR3 is built from 16 residues. Germline assignment: CDR1 SGHTA and CDR2 FQGNSA. V lost 1 base, J lost 0 bases, and 10 bases lay in between. This CDR3 is CASSLDPFLAKNIQYF. The CDR3 DNA reads TGTGCCAGCAGCTTAGACCCCTTTCTAGCCAAAAACATTCAGTACTTC.

The chain employs TRBV29-1 and TRBJ2-7; 12 positions match TRBD2. Germline V gives CDR1 SQVTM, CDR2 ANQGSEA. V was clipped by 1 base and J by 9 bases; unmatched bases: 16. This CDR3 contains 17 residues. In nucleotides, the CDR3 is TGCAGCGTTGAAGTAACCGGGACTAGCGGGCCTCTCCTCGGGCAGTACTTC. It yields the protein CSVEVTGTSGPLLGQYF.

This clonotype has ten or more counts. CDR3 bases: TGTGCCAGCAGTGCCCGAGGAGCGGGGGGCTACAATGAGCAGTTCTTC. Translated: CASSARGAGGYNEQFF. The V and J genes are TRBV6-1 and TRBJ2-1; the match to TRBD2 covers 9 bases. The V gene's germline CDR1 is MNHNS and CDR2 SASEGT. V lost 4 bases, J lost 3 bases, and 7 bases stayed unmatched. CDR3 length: 16 residues.

The chain recombines TRBV5-1 with TRBJ1-1, with a weak D call TRBD1 (5 bases). V lost 4 bases and J 0 bases, leaving 19 bases between the germline ends. CDR3 length equals 17 residues. Germline values: CDR1 SGHRS, CDR2 YFSETQ. The CDR3: CASSPDSNTALNTEAFF. In DNA form, the CDR3 reads TGCGCCAGCAGCCCAGACAGTAACACGGCATTGAACACTGAAGCTTTCTTT.

The chain links TRBV29-1 to TRBJ2-7; perhaps TRBD2 as D (5 bases). CDR1 is SQVTM, CDR2 ANQGSEA, per germline. The V and J ends lost 3 bases and 4 bases respectively, with 13 bases between them. This CDR3 contains 13 residues. Written as DNA, the CDR3 is TGCAGCGTTGAGGGAGTAGGGTTTTACGAGCAGTACTTC. Residues: CSVEGVGFYEQYF.

The rearrangement uses TRBV20-1 and TRBJ2-1; D possibly matches TRBD1 or TRBD2 (7 bases each). The CDR3 covers 13 residues. CDR1 and CDR2 (germline): DFQATT, SNEGSKA (reference sequence). This CDR3 reads CSTRGGPINEQFF. The CDR3 DNA reads TGCAGCACCAGGGGGGGCCCCATCAATGAGCAGTTCTTC.

This clonotype has at least ten counts. The chain joins TRBV9 to TRBJ2-2, with 9 bases aligning to TRBD1. Germline CDR1 SGDLS, CDR2 YYNGEE. The V segment lost 0 bases and the J segment 1 base; nucleotides outside the gene matches: 10. The CDR3 runs 19 residues. The CDR3 DNA reads TGTGCCAGCAGCGTAGCTACCGGGGACAGGGAGAGGAACACCGGGGAGCTGTTTTTT. Its protein is CASSVATGDRERNTGELFF.

This clonotype was observed once. The V gene is TRBV20-1, the J gene TRBJ2-7, with D possibly called TRBD1 or TRBD2 (5 bases each). Trimming left V 6 bases short and J 2 bases short, with 17 bases between. Germline-derived CDR1 and CDR2 are DFQATT and SNEGSKA (reference sequence). There are 14 residues in the CDR3. Written as DNA, the CDR3 is TGCAGTGCCATAGTAAGGGACCGAACCTACGAGCAGTACTTC. Amino acids: CSAIVRDRTYEQYF.

In its sample, this clonotype was seen a few times. The chain links TRBV19 to TRBJ1-6; weak D call: TRBD1 (6 bases). In germline, CDR1 is LNHDA, CDR2 SQIVND (reference sequence). Trimming took off 9 bases at V and 7 bases at J, with 16 bases between the two ends. CDR3 length: 14 amino acids. CDR3 in DNA: TGTGCCAGCACAAAGGGGGTCGTGAATTCACCCCTCCACTTT. This translates into CASTKGVVNSPLHF.

This clonotype has at least ten counts. The V call is TRBV20-1, the J call TRBJ2-3; D remains unclear. This CDR3 is 13 amino acids long. Germline V gene data show CDR1 as DFQATT and CDR2 as SNEGSKA (reference sequence). V dropped 7 bases and J dropped 1 base, with 12 bases sitting between them. CDR3 nucleotides: TGCAGTGGCAGGATCCCAGGCACAGATACGCAGTATTTT. It translates to CSGRIPGTDTQYF.

This clonotype was counted only a few times. V is TRBV7-4 and J is TRBJ2-7; D gene ambiguous. Trimming cost V 3 bases and J 6 bases, with 6 bases left between them. The CDR3 runs 11 residues. CDR1 and CDR2 from the germline V gene are SGHVT and SQSDAQ. The CDR3, as DNA: TGTGCCAGCAGCTTTCCCCCCGAGCAGTACTTC. Its translation: CASSFPPEQYF. Drawing the rest from reference TRBV7-4 and TRBJ2-7, the complete variable domain is GAGVSQSPRYKVAKRGRDVALRCDSISGHVTLYWYRQTLGQGSEVLTYSQSDAQRDKSGRPSGRFSAERPERSVSTLKIQRTEQGDSAVYLCASSFPPEQYFGPGTRLTVT.

This clonotype was recorded at least ten times. CDR3 amino acids: CASSLVWRENNEQFF. CDR3 coding DNA: TGTGCCAGCAGCTTAGTGTGGAGGGAGAACAATGAGCAGTTCTTC. This chain connects TRBV7-9 to TRBJ2-1; TRBD2 might be the D (6 bases). V dropped 1 base and J dropped 5 bases, with 12 bases sitting between them. The CDR3 has 15 amino acids. Germline V gene data show CDR1 as SEHNR and CDR2 as FQNEAQ (reference sequence).

This clonotype occurred many times. The chain employs TRBV19 and TRBJ1-6; maybe TRBD1 (6 bases). The CDR3 has 14 residues. Deletions cut 3 bases from V and 8 bases from J, with 11 bases between. Germline loops: CDR1 LNHDA, CDR2 SQIVND (reference sequence). The CDR3 protein is CASSIAGGDSPLHF. CDR3 coding DNA: TGTGCCAGTAGTATTGCGGGGGGCGATTCACCCCTCCACTTT.

The gene calls are TRBV7-4 and TRBJ1-2; tentatively, D is TRBD1 (5 bases). The V and J ends lost 5 bases and 5 bases respectively, with 12 bases between them. Germline V lookup: CDR1 SGHVT, CDR2 SQSDAQ. The CDR3 covers 13 residues. The CDR3 DNA reads TGTGCCAGCAGCGGGACTAACAGTTATGGCTACACCTTC. Protein: CASSGTNSYGYTF.

This clonotype was counted a few times. The rearrangement uses TRBV3-1 and TRBJ2-2; possible D gene TRBD2, 5 bases. Trimming pared 2 bases from V and 8 bases from J, leaving 15 bases between. Germline CDR1 is LGHDT and CDR2 is YNNKEL (reference sequence). This CDR3 is 15 amino acids long. The CDR3 spells CASSQNLAPGGELFF. DNA of the CDR3: TGTGCCAGCAGCCAAAACCTAGCTCCAGGAGGGGAGCTGTTTTTT.